This record concerns one T cell receptor beta chain sequence. What it binds is not known. The junction does not match germline at one end; this may be a read error. The CDR3 consists of 15 residues. CDR1 and CDR2 from the germline V gene are SGHRS and YFSETQ. Amplification of TCR beta CDR3 regions used RNA as the template. TCR CDR3 regions were first amplified by RT-PCR with HTBI primers. TCRdb re-derived calls from the multiplex PCR reads in MiXCR, one entry per CDR3 protein. Of around 690,000 distinct CDR3 sequences in the sample, 15% to 20% are singletons; the top ten hold around a sixth. These data come from a study of T cells in Graves' hyperthyroidism and ophthalmopathy. Whole-study findings and limits: Ophthalmopathy stood apart from stable hyperthyroidism in a 13 V-J model.

When ophthalmopathy did not progress within 18 months, Graves' hyperthyroidism was considered stable. Uncontrolled infection, other autoimmune disease, pregnancy or lactation disqualified patients from enrolment. The chain combines TRBV5-1 with TRBJ2-1; D ambiguous. Source material: blood. The sequence came from a man aged 50-59 years with Graves' hyperthyroidism. CDR3 residues: CASSLSLSSYSEQFF. The CDR3 bases are TGCGCCAGCAGCTTGAGCCTGAGCTCCTACAGTGAGCAGTTCTTC.